The next 19 T cell receptor beta chains were all read from a single sample in a study of T cells in Graves' hyperthyroidism and ophthalmopathy. Amplified TCR beta CDR3 regions came from RNA transcripts. The primer set for the first-round RT-PCR of the TCR CDR3 was HTBI. One entry per CDR3 protein results from TCRdb running MiXCR on the multiplex PCR reads. The table includes roughly 550,000 distinct CDR3 sequences, about 16% detected once. Sequenced sample: blood. The source is a woman under 40 with Graves' ophthalmopathy.

With regard to this clonotype: A junction boundary mismatches the germline segment, possibly from a read error. The chain couples TRBV10-3 to TRBJ2-3; the match to TRBD1 covers 10 bases. CDR1 is ENHRY and CDR2 is SYGVKD in the germline V gene. This CDR3 has 14 residues. CDR3 nucleotides: TGTGTCATCAGGCGGACAGGGGGGAAAGATACGCAGTATTTT. It encodes CVIRRTGGKDTQYF.

Many counts were recorded for this clonotype. The chain employs TRBV7-2 and TRBJ2-5; 9 positions agree with TRBD2. CDR1 and CDR2 from the germline V gene are SGHTA and FQGNSA. Trimming cost V 1 base and J 5 bases; bases outside gene matches: 11. The CDR3 contains 17 residues. The CDR3 DNA follows: TGTGCCAGCAGCTTAGGGTCTCGGCTAGCGGGGAGGGAGACCCAGTACTTC. Encoded protein: CASSLGSRLAGRETQYF.

V usage is TRBV6-1 and J usage is TRBJ1-3; the D is unclear. Germline values: CDR1 MNHNS, CDR2 SASEGT. Trimming removed 1 base from V and 0 bases from J, with 7 bases in between. The CDR3 has 15 amino acids. The CDR3 loop is CASSEGIDSGNTIYF. The CDR3 bases are TGTGCCAGCAGTGAAGGAATTGACTCTGGAAACACCATATATTTT.

There are a few counts of this clonotype. A single base separates this from a much larger clone, so it may be a read error. The chain is built from TRBV5-1 and TRBJ1-2; tentatively, D is TRBD1 (6 bases). This CDR3 spans 16 amino acids. Looked up from germline, CDR1 is SGHRS and CDR2 is YFSETQ. The CDR3 here is CAGSGTTGPGSDGYTF. The CDR3 nucleotides read TGCGCCGGCAGCGGAACAACAGGGCCAGGCTCCGATGGCTACACCTTC.

This clonotype has more than one count but fewer than ten. This chain connects TRBV5-1 to TRBJ2-2, with 13 bases aligning to TRBD2. The germline V gene encodes CDR1 SGHRS and CDR2 YFSETQ. The CDR3 consists of 17 residues. V was clipped by 2 bases and J by 6 bases; unmatched bases: 7. This CDR3 reads CASSFHLTSGRSGELFF. CDR3 sequence (DNA): TGCGCCAGCAGCTTCCACTTGACTAGCGGGAGGTCCGGGGAGCTGTTTTTT.

The J gene is TRBJ2-7, the V gene TRBV7-9; TRBD2 aligns across 7 bases. The V segment lost 0 bases and the J segment 0 bases; nucleotides outside the gene matches: 5. Germline CDR1 SEHNR, CDR2 FQNEAQ (reference sequence). The CDR3 is made up of 16 amino acids. The CDR3 DNA reads TGTGCCAGCAGCTTAGCCGGGACTACCCTCTCCTACGAGCAGTACTTC. It codes for CASSLAGTTLSYEQYF.

The chain recombines TRBV6-1 with TRBJ2-3, with D tentatively TRBD1 or TRBD2 (5 bases each). The CDR3 has 12 amino acids. V dropped 4 bases and J dropped 5 bases, with 7 bases sitting between them. The germline V gene has CDR1 MNHNS and CDR2 SASEGT. The chain's CDR3 is CASSGGKDTQYF. CDR3 coding DNA: TGTGCCAGCAGTGGGGGGAAAGATACGCAGTATTTT.

Remarks on this clonotype: This could be a read error, since a much larger clone is one nucleotide away. The chain links TRBV18 to TRBJ1-2, with 9 bases fitting TRBD1. CDR3 length: 14 amino acids. Germline V gene data show CDR1 as KGHSH and CDR2 as LQKENI. For the CDR3, the DNA is TGTGCCAGCTCACGGGACAGGGACTATGAGGGCTACGCCTTC. This translates into CASSRDRDYEGYAF.

The CDR3 reads CASTHMGLVAGSYEQYF. The CDR3 DNA reads as TGTGCCAGCACCCATATGGGGTTGGTAGCAGGGTCCTACGAGCAGTACTTC. The rearrangement links TRBV6-1 to TRBJ2-7, with D possibly being TRBD1 (5 bases). CDR1 and CDR2 (germline): MNHNS, SASEGT. This CDR3 contains 17 residues. Trimming left V 7 bases short and J 1 base short, with 23 bases between.

The chain recombines TRBV24-1 with TRBJ2-1, with no clear D. Germline loops: CDR1 KGHDR, CDR2 SFDVKD. V lost 7 bases, J lost 10 bases, and 16 bases lay in between. The CDR3 sequence is 13 residues long. CDR3 amino acids: CATSPGSLYEQFF. DNA of the CDR3: TGTGCCACCAGCCCAGGTTCATTGTACGAGCAGTTCTTC.

The sample holds many counts of this clonotype. This chain connects TRBV2 to TRBJ2-2, with unresolved D. The CDR3 spans 14 residues. Germline V gives CDR1 SNHLY, CDR2 FYNNEI. V was shortened by 11 bases and J by 5 bases, with 18 bases between the two germline ends. CDR3 residues: CASNTGTPTGELFF. The CDR3 region has the DNA TGTGCCTCCAATACGGGCACACCGACCGGGGAGCTGTTTTTT.

This clonotype was recorded many times. The V call is TRBV5-1, the J call TRBJ2-1; D gene ambiguous. The CDR3 is 14 amino acids. Looked up from germline, CDR1 is SGHRS and CDR2 is YFSETQ. Trimming took off 2 bases at V and 3 bases at J, with 9 bases between the two ends. The CDR3: CASSLEAYYNEQFF. CDR3 sequence (DNA): TGCGCCAGCAGCTTAGAGGCTTACTACAATGAGCAGTTCTTC. Full variable domain (remainder filled in from reference TRBV5-1 and TRBJ2-1): KAGVTQTPRYLIKTRGQQVTLSCSPISGHRSVSWYQQTPGQGLQFLFEYFSETQRNKGNFPGRFSGRQFSNSRSEMNVSTLELGDSALYLCASSLEAYYNEQFFGPGTRLTVL.

In its sample, this clonotype was seen many times. The chain uses TRBV11-3 and TRBJ2-1; TRBD2 agrees at 9 bases. CDR1 and CDR2 from the germline V gene are SGHNT and YENEEA. With 5 bases clipped from V and 6 bases from J, the junction kept 8 bases outside the gene matches. CDR3 length: 15 residues. Here the CDR3 reads CASSTGGSGSNEQFF. The CDR3 DNA reads as TGTGCCAGCAGCACCGGGGGTAGCGGGAGCAATGAGCAGTTCTTC.

The chain joins TRBV7-9 to TRBJ1-3; D possibly corresponds to TRBD1 (6 bases). Between the trimmed V and J ends, which lost 6 bases and 0 bases, there was a span of 15 bases. Germline lookup yields CDR1 SEHNR and CDR2 FQNEAQ (reference sequence). The CDR3 sequence is 16 residues long. The CDR3 sequence: CASSHYRDYSGNTIYF. CDR3 nucleotides: TGTGCCAGCAGTCACTACAGGGATTACTCTGGAAACACCATATATTTT.

This clonotype was seen at least ten times. V usage is TRBV29-1 and J usage is TRBJ1-1, with D unclear. Trimming cost V 4 bases and J 1 base, with 7 bases left between them. Germline V gene data show CDR1 as SQVTM and CDR2 as ANQGSEA. The CDR3 consists of 12 residues. Here the CDR3 reads CSVVHSNTEAFF. The CDR3 nucleotides are TGCAGCGTTGTACACTCGAACACTGAAGCTTTCTTT. Full variable domain (rest looked up from reference TRBV29-1 and TRBJ1-1): SAVISQKPSRDICQRGTSLTIQCQVDSQVTMMFWYRQQPGQSLTLIATANQGSEATYESGFVIDKFPISRPNLTFSTLTVSNMSPEDSSIYLCSVVHSNTEAFFGQGTRLTVV.

V usage is TRBV19 and J usage is TRBJ2-2; 8 nucleotides line up with TRBD2. V lost 6 bases and J lost 1; bases outside the gene matches: 1. Germline V CDR1 and CDR2: LNHDA, SQIVND (reference sequence). This CDR3 is 14 amino acids long. The chain's CDR3 is CASRGLENTGELFF. The CDR3 region has the DNA TGTGCCAGTAGGGGACTAGAGAACACCGGGGAGCTGTTTTTT.

This clonotype appeared many times. The chain carries TRBV20-1 and TRBJ1-5, with D hard to call. Deletions cut 0 bases from V and 8 bases from J, with 14 bases between. The V gene's germline CDR1 is DFQATT and CDR2 SNEGSKA (reference sequence). This CDR3 contains 14 residues. The CDR3 nucleotides read TGCAGTGCTAGAGACCCCGTGGCCCTCAAGCCCCAGCATTTT. Translated, it gives CSARDPVALKPQHF.

This clonotype appeared many times. The J gene is TRBJ2-1, the V gene TRBV4-3; TRBD2 matches at 12 bases. The V gene's germline CDR1 is LGHNA and CDR2 YSLEER. This CDR3 is 20 amino acids long. J was trimmed by 0 bases and V by 3 bases; bases with no gene match: 12. The CDR3 sequence: CASSHLGLAGPPSSYNEQFF. In DNA form, the CDR3 reads TGCGCCAGCAGCCACTTGGGACTAGCGGGTCCTCCCTCCTCCTACAATGAGCAGTTCTTC.

The table lists this clonotype with many counts. The chain couples TRBV6-2 or TRBV6-3 to TRBJ1-2; D remains ambiguous. The CDR3 is made up of 19 amino acids. V was trimmed by 6 bases and J by 0 bases, leaving 26 bases between them. Per the germline V gene, CDR1 is MNHEY and CDR2 is SVGEGT. Here the CDR3 reads CASSNERLFTPRSNYGYTF. The DNA for the CDR3 is TGTGCCAGCAGCAATGAACGTCTTTTTACACCTCGTTCTAACTATGGCTACACCTTC.